This TCR beta chain was retrieved from a study of cytomegalovirus exposure and HLA in healthy donors. There are a few counts of this clone. Antigen unknown. Despite likely unrecorded immune exposures, the donors were nominally healthy at the time of sampling. Study results and limitations: Sequence variants that were highly shared formed a cluster that was likely a sequencing artifact. In an earlier analysis, about 87% or about 30%: the productive usage of most TCR beta V segments. The study listed some 160 cytomegalovirus-associated TCR beta chains.

Trimming removed 5 bases from V and 3 bases from J, with 8 bases in between. The V gene's germline CDR1 is SGHVS and CDR2 FNYEAQ. CDR3 length: 12 residues. 13 Jbeta primers and 60 Vbeta primers were used for the PCR. Some clones are missing from TCRdb's copy, which holds only in-frame ones; the method was immunoSEQ multiplex PCR. The sample contains some 130,000 clones, about three quarters of which appear only once. The chain links TRBV7-6 to TRBJ2-7, with TRBD1 as a possible D gene (5 bases). The sequenced sample consisted of PBMCs. This TCR came from a human donor in good health. The CDR3 is CASSRQGYEQYF. As DNA, the CDR3 is TGTGCCAGCAGCCGCCAGGGCTACGAGCAGTACTTC.